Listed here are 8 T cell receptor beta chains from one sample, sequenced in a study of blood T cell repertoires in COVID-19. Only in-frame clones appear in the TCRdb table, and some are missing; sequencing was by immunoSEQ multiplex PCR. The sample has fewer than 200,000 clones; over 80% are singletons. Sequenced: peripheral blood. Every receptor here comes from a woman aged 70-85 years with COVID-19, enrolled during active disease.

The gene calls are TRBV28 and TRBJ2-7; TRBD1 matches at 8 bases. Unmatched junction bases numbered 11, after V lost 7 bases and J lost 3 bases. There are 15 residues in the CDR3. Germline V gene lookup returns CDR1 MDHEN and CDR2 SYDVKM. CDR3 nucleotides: TGTGCCAGCACCTCCCGTCGGACAGGGCGCTACGAGCAGTACTTC. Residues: CASTSRRTGRYEQYF.

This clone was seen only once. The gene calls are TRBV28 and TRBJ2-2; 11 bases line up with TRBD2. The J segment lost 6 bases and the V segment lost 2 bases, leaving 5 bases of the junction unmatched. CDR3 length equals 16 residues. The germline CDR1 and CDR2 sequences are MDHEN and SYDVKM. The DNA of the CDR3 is TGTGCCAGCAGTTTAGTTTTAGCGGGAGGGCCCGGGGAGCTGTTTTTT. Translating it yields CASSLVLAGGPGELFF.

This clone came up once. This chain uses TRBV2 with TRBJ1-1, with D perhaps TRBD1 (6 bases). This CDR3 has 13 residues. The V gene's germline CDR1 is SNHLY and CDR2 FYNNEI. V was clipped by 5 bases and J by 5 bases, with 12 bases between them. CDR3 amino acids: CASSIQGATEAFF. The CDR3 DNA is TGTGCCAGCAGTATACAGGGCGCGACTGAAGCTTTCTTT.

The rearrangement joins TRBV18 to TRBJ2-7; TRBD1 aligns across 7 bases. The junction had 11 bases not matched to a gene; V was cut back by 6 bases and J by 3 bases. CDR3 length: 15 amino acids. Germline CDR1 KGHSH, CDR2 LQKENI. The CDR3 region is CASSRTETGSYEQYF. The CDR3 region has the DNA TGTGCCAGCTCCCGAACCGAGACAGGGAGCTACGAGCAGTACTTC.

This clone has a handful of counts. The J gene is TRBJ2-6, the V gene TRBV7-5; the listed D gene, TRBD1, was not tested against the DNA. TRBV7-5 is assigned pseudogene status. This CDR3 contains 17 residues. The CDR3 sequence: CARSHRQGSSGANVLTF. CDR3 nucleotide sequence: TGTGCCAGAAGCCATCGACAGGGGAGCTCTGGGGCCAACGTCCTGACTTTC.

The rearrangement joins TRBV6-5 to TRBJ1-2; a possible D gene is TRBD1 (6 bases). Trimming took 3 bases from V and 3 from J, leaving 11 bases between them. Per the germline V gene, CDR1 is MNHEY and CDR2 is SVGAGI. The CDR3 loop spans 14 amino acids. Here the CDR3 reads CASSYGQPYYGYTF. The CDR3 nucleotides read TGTGCCAGCAGTTATGGACAGCCATACTATGGCTACACCTTC.

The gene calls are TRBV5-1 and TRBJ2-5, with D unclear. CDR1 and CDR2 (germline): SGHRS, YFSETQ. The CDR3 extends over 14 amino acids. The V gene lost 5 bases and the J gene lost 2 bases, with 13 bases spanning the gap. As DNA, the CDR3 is TGCGCCAGCAGTAGGAGAATGAGACAAGAGACCCAGTACTTC. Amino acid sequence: CASSRRMRQETQYF.

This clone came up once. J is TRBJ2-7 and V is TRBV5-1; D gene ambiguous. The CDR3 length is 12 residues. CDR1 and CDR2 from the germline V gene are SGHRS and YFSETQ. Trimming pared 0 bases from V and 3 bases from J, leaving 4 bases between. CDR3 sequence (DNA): TGCGCCAGCAGCTTGGGAGTCTACGAGCAGTACTTC. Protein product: CASSLGVYEQYF.